These T cell receptor beta chains were read from a single sample in a study of blood T cell repertoires in COVID-19. Clones were read by immunoSEQ multiplex PCR, and TCRdb kept only the in-frame ones, dropping some. Of approximately 190,000 clones in the sample, around four fifths were seen once. Sequenced sample: peripheral blood. Receptors originate from a woman under 40 with acute or convalescent COVID-19. Each CDR3 is given with its conserved first and last residue. A D gene is named only where the DNA matches it firmly. Clone size appears in some rows only: once, few, many, or a class for an expanded clone.

v_call: TRBV11-2; clone_size: NA; d_call: TRBD1; j_call: TRBJ1-1; cdr3_aa: CASSSRQGGERTEAFF; cdr3_nt: TGTGCCAGCAGCTCGAGACAGGGGGGGGAACGGACTGAAGCTTTCTTT
v_call: TRBV30; clone_size: NA; d_call: TRBD1; j_call: TRBJ2-2; cdr3_aa: CAWSSMTGGSGELFF; cdr3_nt: TGTGCCTGGAGTAGTATGACAGGGGGGTCCGGGGAGCTGTTTTTT
v_call: TRBV11-3; clone_size: NA; d_call: NA; j_call: TRBJ1-2; cdr3_aa: CASSLAPGARMLTF; cdr3_nt: TGTGCCAGCAGCTTAGCCCCAGGGGCCAGGATGCTCACCTTC
v_call: TRBV9; clone_size: medium-sized; d_call: NA; j_call: TRBJ1-2; cdr3_aa: CASSDQGAKDYTF; cdr3_nt: TGTGCCAGCAGCGACCAGGGTGCAAAGGATTACACCTTC
v_call: TRBV12-3/TRBV12-4; clone_size: NA; d_call: NA; j_call: TRBJ1-1; cdr3_aa: CASSTGTEAFF; cdr3_nt: TGTGCCAGCAGTACAGGGACTGAAGCTTTCTTT
v_call: TRBV15; clone_size: once; d_call: NA; j_call: TRBJ1-4; cdr3_aa: CATSRDYGADEKLFF; cdr3_nt: TGTGCCACCAGCAGAGATTATGGGGCGGATGAAAAACTGTTTTTT
v_call: TRBV14; clone_size: NA; d_call: NA; j_call: TRBJ1-5; cdr3_aa: CASSQEADHSNQPQHF; cdr3_nt: TGTGCCAGCAGCCAAGAAGCGGACCATAGCAATCAGCCCCAGCATTTT
v_call: TRBV12-3/TRBV12-4; clone_size: NA; d_call: NA; j_call: TRBJ1-1; cdr3_aa: CASSRDSNTEAFF; cdr3_nt: TGTGCCAGCAGTCGGGACTCCAACACTGAAGCTTTCTTT
v_call: TRBV5-1; clone_size: once; d_call: NA; j_call: TRBJ2-5; cdr3_aa: CASSLLSFLGEMKTKTQYF; cdr3_nt: TGCGCCAGCAGCTTACTGTCTTTTCTCGGGGAGATGAAGACGAAGACCCAGTACTTC
v_call: TRBV27; clone_size: NA; d_call: TRBD1; j_call: TRBJ2-5; cdr3_aa: CASSGQGQETQYF; cdr3_nt: TGTGCCAGCAGTGGACAGGGCCAAGAGACCCAGTACTTC
v_call: TRBV5-1; clone_size: NA; d_call: TRBD2; j_call: TRBJ2-2; cdr3_aa: CASSVGLGNTGELFF; cdr3_nt: TGCGCCAGCAGCGTGGGACTAGGAAACACCGGGGAGCTGTTTTTT
v_call: TRBV20-1; clone_size: NA; d_call: NA; j_call: TRBJ1-1; cdr3_aa: CSALYSTEAFF; cdr3_nt: TGCAGTGCTCTTTACAGTACTGAAGCTTTCTTT
v_call: TRBV30; clone_size: NA; d_call: TRBD2; j_call: TRBJ2-1; cdr3_aa: CAWSVLWRETNEQFF; cdr3_nt: TGTGCCTGGAGTGTACTATGGCGGGAGACCAATGAGCAGTTCTTC
v_call: TRBV9; clone_size: NA; d_call: TRBD2; j_call: TRBJ2-1; cdr3_aa: CASSVAGGLAGVKGDNEQFF; cdr3_nt: TGTGCCAGCAGCGTAGCTGGCGGACTAGCGGGAGTAAAGGGGGACAATGAGCAGTTCTTC
v_call: TRBV11-2; clone_size: NA; d_call: NA; j_call: TRBJ1-4; cdr3_aa: CASSLVGGREKLFF; cdr3_nt: TGTGCCAGCAGCTTAGTCGGGGGGCGCGAAAAACTGTTTTTT
v_call: TRBV28; clone_size: NA; d_call: TRBD2; j_call: TRBJ2-1; cdr3_aa: CASSPGLLAGDNEQFF; cdr3_nt: TGTGCCAGCAGTCCCGGGCTACTAGCGGGCGACAATGAGCAGTTCTTC
v_call: TRBV7-8; clone_size: NA; d_call: NA; j_call: TRBJ1-5; cdr3_aa: CASSLEGGRPQHF; cdr3_nt: TGTGCCAGCAGCTTAGAAGGGGGACGGCCCCAGCATTTT
v_call: TRBV18; clone_size: NA; d_call: TRBD1; j_call: TRBJ1-1; cdr3_aa: CASSLQGTGGWGTEAFF; cdr3_nt: TGTGCCAGCTCACTGCAGGGGACAGGGGGATGGGGCACTGAAGCTTTCTTT
v_call: TRBV19; clone_size: NA; d_call: NA; j_call: TRBJ1-5; cdr3_aa: CASSIGESPQHF; cdr3_nt: TGTGCCAGTAGTATCGGGGAGTCGCCCCAGCATTTT
v_call: TRBV6-5; clone_size: NA; d_call: NA; j_call: TRBJ1-1; cdr3_aa: CASSYWDGGDSEAFF; cdr3_nt: TGTGCCAGCAGTTACTGGGACGGGGGTGACTCTGAAGCTTTCTTT
v_call: TRBV7-3; clone_size: NA; d_call: TRBD2; j_call: TRBJ2-1; cdr3_aa: CASSSTPGLYNEQFF; cdr3_nt: TGTGCCAGCAGCTCAACGCCGGGACTATACAATGAGCAGTTCTTC
v_call: TRBV19; clone_size: NA; d_call: NA; j_call: TRBJ2-3; cdr3_aa: CAINRDTNTDTQYF; cdr3_nt: TGTGCCATCAACCGGGACACCAACACAGATACGCAGTATTTT
v_call: TRBV6-2/TRBV6-3; clone_size: NA; d_call: NA; j_call: TRBJ2-2; cdr3_aa: CASSSGASTGELFF; cdr3_nt: TGTGCCAGCAGTTCAGGGGCGAGCACCGGGGAGCTGTTTTTT
v_call: TRBV6-5; clone_size: NA; d_call: NA; j_call: TRBJ1-1; cdr3_aa: CASRPALANTEAFF; cdr3_nt: TGTGCCAGCAGACCTGCCTTGGCGAACACTGAAGCTTTCTTT
v_call: TRBV11-2; clone_size: NA; d_call: TRBD1; j_call: TRBJ1-6; cdr3_aa: CASSTRQGYPLHF; cdr3_nt: TGTGCCAGCAGCACCCGACAGGGTTATCCCCTCCACTTT
v_call: TRBV3-1/TRBV3-2; clone_size: NA; d_call: TRBD1; j_call: TRBJ2-5; cdr3_aa: CASSPGGFDQYF; cdr3_nt: TGTGCCAGCAGCCCAGGGGGATTCGACCAGTACTTC
v_call: TRBV11-2; clone_size: NA; d_call: TRBD1; j_call: TRBJ1-5; cdr3_aa: CASSFASGTGELSRRDICNQPQHF; cdr3_nt: TGTGCCAGCAGTTTTGCATCCGGGACAGGAGAGCTCAGCAGGCGGGATATTTGCAATCAGCCCCAGCATTTT
v_call: TRBV5-6; clone_size: NA; d_call: NA; j_call: TRBJ1-6; cdr3_aa: CASSLTGLNSPLHF; cdr3_nt: TGTGCCAGCAGCTTGACAGGTTTGAATTCACCCCTCCACTTT
v_call: TRBV2; clone_size: once; d_call: TRBD2; j_call: TRBJ2-6; cdr3_aa: CASSEPLAASNSGANVLTF; cdr3_nt: TGTGCCAGCAGTGAACCCCTAGCGGCGTCCAACTCTGGGGCCAACGTCCTGACTTTC
v_call: TRBV7-8; clone_size: NA; d_call: NA; j_call: TRBJ2-5; cdr3_aa: CASSYNREETQYF; cdr3_nt: TGTGCCAGCAGCTACAACAGGGAAGAGACCCAGTACTTC
v_call: TRBV28; clone_size: NA; d_call: TRBD1; j_call: TRBJ1-1; cdr3_aa: CASSQYAGQGALDTEAFF; cdr3_nt: TGTGCCAGCAGTCAATACGCAGGACAGGGGGCATTGGACACTGAAGCTTTCTTT
v_call: TRBV6-2/TRBV6-3; clone_size: NA; d_call: NA; j_call: TRBJ2-7; cdr3_aa: CASSYDLRTIRYEQYF; cdr3_nt: TGTGCCAGCAGTTACGATTTAAGGACAATCCGCTACGAGCAGTACTTC
v_call: TRBV28; clone_size: NA; d_call: NA; j_call: TRBJ2-5; cdr3_aa: CASSRNLQETQYF; cdr3_nt: TGTGCCAGCAGCCGAAACTTACAAGAGACCCAGTACTTC
v_call: TRBV20-1; clone_size: NA; d_call: NA; j_call: TRBJ2-3; cdr3_aa: CSAREKHTQYF; cdr3_nt: TGCAGTGCTAGAGAAAAGCATACGCAGTATTTT
v_call: TRBV6-6; clone_size: NA; d_call: TRBD1; j_call: TRBJ2-2; cdr3_aa: CASSPGTGGANTGELFF; cdr3_nt: TGTGCCAGCAGTCCCGGGACAGGGGGCGCGAACACCGGGGAGCTGTTTTTT
v_call: TRBV7-8; clone_size: once; d_call: TRBD1; j_call: TRBJ1-5; cdr3_aa: CASSQGQNQPQHF; cdr3_nt: TGTGCCAGCAGCCAGGGACAGAATCAGCCCCAGCATTTT
v_call: TRBV19; clone_size: NA; d_call: NA; j_call: TRBJ2-6; cdr3_aa: CASRRGGATTSGANVLTF; cdr3_nt: TGTGCCAGCCGGAGAGGGGGGGCCACCACCTCTGGGGCCAACGTCCTGACTTTC
v_call: TRBV12-3/TRBV12-4; clone_size: NA; d_call: NA; j_call: TRBJ1-2; cdr3_aa: CASTKGNYGYTF; cdr3_nt: TGTGCCAGCACTAAGGGGAACTATGGCTACACCTTC
v_call: TRBV24-1; clone_size: NA; d_call: TRBD1; j_call: TRBJ2-1; cdr3_aa: CATSDSGQGVNEQFF; cdr3_nt: TGTGCCACCAGTGATAGTGGACAGGGTGTAAATGAGCAGTTCTTC
v_call: TRBV5-1; clone_size: NA; d_call: TRBD1; j_call: TRBJ2-1; cdr3_aa: CASSLGTGSNEQFF; cdr3_nt: TGCGCCAGCAGCTTGGGGACAGGGAGCAATGAGCAGTTCTTC
v_call: TRBV5-8; clone_size: few; d_call: NA; j_call: TRBJ2-2; cdr3_aa: CASSTGFGGELFF; cdr3_nt: TGTGCCAGCAGCACCGGGTTTGGCGGGGAGCTGTTTTTT
v_call: TRBV7-2; clone_size: NA; d_call: NA; j_call: TRBJ1-1; cdr3_aa: CASSLRWGENTEAFF; cdr3_nt: TGTGCCAGCAGCCTGAGATGGGGGGAGAACACTGAAGCTTTCTTT
v_call: TRBV7-6; clone_size: once; d_call: TRBD2; j_call: TRBJ2-2; cdr3_aa: CASSLGLAGARGTGELFF; cdr3_nt: TGTGCCAGCAGCTTGGGTCTAGCGGGGGCCCGGGGCACCGGGGAGCTGTTTTTT
v_call: TRBV6-5; clone_size: NA; d_call: TRBD1; j_call: TRBJ1-2; cdr3_aa: CASGTAHATYGYTF; cdr3_nt: TGTGCCAGCGGGACAGCCCATGCAACTTATGGCTACACCTTC
v_call: TRBV7-2; clone_size: NA; d_call: NA; j_call: TRBJ2-5; cdr3_aa: CASSLVASRSQETQYF; cdr3_nt: TGTGCCAGCAGCTTAGTCGCGAGTCGTTCCCAAGAGACCCAGTACTTC